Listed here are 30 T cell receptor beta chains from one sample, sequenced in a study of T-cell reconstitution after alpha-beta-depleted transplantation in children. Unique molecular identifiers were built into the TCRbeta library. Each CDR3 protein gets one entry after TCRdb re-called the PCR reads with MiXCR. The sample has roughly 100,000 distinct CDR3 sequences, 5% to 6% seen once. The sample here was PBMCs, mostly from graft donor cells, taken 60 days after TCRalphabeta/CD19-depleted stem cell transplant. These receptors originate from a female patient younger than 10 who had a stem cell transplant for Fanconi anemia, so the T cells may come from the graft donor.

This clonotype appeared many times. CDR3 nucleotide sequence: TGCGCCAGCAGCGGACCGGGACAGGTATATGGCTACACCTTC. This encodes CASSGPGQVYGYTF. The chain joins TRBV5-1 to TRBJ1-2, with TRBD1 matching 8 bases. After removal of 4 bases from V and 5 bases from J, the junction contained 7 bases not matched to a gene. The germline V gene has CDR1 SGHRS and CDR2 YFSETQ. There are 14 residues in the CDR3.

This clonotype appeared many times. The chain's CDR3 is CASSHPQTTYNEQFF. The CDR3 bases are TGTGCCAGCAGCCACCCCCAGACTACATACAATGAGCAGTTCTTC. V and J are TRBV4-2 and TRBJ2-1; D might be TRBD2 (5 bases). The germline V gene has CDR1 LGHNA and CDR2 YNFKEQ. CDR3 size: 15 residues. V lost 3 bases and J 4 bases, leaving 13 bases between the germline ends.

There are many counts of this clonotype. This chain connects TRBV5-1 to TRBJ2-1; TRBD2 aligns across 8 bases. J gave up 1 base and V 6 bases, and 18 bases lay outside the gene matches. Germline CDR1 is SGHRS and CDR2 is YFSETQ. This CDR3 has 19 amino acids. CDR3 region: CASNPWDTGGLISYNEQFF. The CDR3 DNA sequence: TGCGCCAGCAATCCCTGGGATACGGGGGGGCTCATTTCCTACAATGAGCAGTTCTTC.

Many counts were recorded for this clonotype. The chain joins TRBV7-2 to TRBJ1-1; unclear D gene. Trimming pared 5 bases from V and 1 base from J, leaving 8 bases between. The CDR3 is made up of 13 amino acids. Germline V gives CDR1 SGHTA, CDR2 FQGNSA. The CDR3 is CASSVKTNTEAFF. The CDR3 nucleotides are TGTGCCAGCAGCGTGAAAACGAACACTGAAGCTTTCTTT.

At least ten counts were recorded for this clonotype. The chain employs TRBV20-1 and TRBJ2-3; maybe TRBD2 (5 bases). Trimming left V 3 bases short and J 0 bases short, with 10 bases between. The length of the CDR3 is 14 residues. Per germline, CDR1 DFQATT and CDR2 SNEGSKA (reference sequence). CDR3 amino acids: CSARAGSSTDTQYF. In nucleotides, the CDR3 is TGCAGTGCTAGGGCGGGTTCGAGCACAGATACGCAGTATTTT.

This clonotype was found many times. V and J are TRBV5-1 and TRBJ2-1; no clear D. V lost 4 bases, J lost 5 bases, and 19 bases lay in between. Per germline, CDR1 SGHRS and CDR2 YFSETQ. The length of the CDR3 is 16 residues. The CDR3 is CASSGIGRPGHNEQFF. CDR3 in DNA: TGCGCCAGCAGCGGGATTGGACGTCCCGGACACAATGAGCAGTTCTTC.

CDR3 amino acids: CASSPWGQGGNSPLHF. The CDR3 DNA sequence: TGCGCCAGCAGCCCGTGGGGACAGGGAGGCAACTCACCCCTCCACTTT. This rearrangement joins TRBV5-1 to TRBJ1-6; 9 bases are shared with TRBD1. CDR1 is SGHRS and CDR2 is YFSETQ in the germline V gene. The CDR3 runs to 16 residues. V was clipped by 4 bases and J by 10 bases; unmatched bases: 12.

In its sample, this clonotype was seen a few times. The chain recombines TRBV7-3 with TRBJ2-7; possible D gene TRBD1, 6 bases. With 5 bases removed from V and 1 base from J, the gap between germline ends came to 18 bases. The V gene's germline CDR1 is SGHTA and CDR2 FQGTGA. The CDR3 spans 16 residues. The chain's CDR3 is CASSASLEQGSYEQYF. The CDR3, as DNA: TGTGCCAGCAGCGCTAGCCTTGAGCAGGGGTCCTACGAGCAGTACTTC.

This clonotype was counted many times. The CDR3 protein is CASSLDREGQPQHF. In DNA, the CDR3 is TGTGCCAGCAGTTTGGACAGGGAGGGTCAGCCCCAGCATTTT. This rearrangement joins TRBV28 to TRBJ1-5; 8 positions agree with TRBD1. Germline V gives CDR1 MDHEN, CDR2 SYDVKM. V shed 3 bases, J shed 6 bases, and the junction held 4 bases outside the gene matches. The CDR3 totals 14 residues.

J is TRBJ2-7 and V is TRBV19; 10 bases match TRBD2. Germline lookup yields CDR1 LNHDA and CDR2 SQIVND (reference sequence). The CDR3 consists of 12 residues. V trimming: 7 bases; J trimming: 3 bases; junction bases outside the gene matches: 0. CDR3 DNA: TGTGCCAGTACTAGCGGGAGCTACGAGCAGTACTTC. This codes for CASTSGSYEQYF.

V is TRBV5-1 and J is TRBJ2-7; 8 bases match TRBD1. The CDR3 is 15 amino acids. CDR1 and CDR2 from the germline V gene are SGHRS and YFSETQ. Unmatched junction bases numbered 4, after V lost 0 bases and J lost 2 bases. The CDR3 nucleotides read TGCGCCAGCAGCTTGGCCCAGACAGGGGCCTACGAGCAGTACTTC. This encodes CASSLAQTGAYEQYF.

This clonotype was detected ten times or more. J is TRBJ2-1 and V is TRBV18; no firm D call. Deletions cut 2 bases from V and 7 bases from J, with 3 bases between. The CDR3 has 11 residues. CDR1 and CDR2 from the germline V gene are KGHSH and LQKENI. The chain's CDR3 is CASSPLNEQFF. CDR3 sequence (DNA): TGTGCCAGCTCACCATTGAATGAGCAGTTCTTC.

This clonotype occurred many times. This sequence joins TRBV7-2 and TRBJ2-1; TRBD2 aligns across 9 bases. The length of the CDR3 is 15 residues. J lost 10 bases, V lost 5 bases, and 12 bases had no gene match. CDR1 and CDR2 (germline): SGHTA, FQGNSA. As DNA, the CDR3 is TGTGCCAGCAGCCCTTGGGCGGGGGGGCCAAAGGAGCAGTTCTTC. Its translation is CASSPWAGGPKEQFF.

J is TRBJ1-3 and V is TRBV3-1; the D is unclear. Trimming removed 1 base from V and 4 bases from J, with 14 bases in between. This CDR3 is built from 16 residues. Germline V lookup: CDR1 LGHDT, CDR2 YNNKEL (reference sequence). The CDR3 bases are TGTGCCAGCAGCCAAGGGGTGGACTGGGCCGGAAACACCATATATTTT. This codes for CASSQGVDWAGNTIYF.

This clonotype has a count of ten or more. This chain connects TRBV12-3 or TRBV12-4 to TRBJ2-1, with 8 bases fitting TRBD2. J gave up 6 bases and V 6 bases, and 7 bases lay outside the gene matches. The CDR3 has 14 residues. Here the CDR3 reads CASSRGLGGNEQFF. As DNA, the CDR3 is TGTGCCAGCAGCCGGGGACTAGGAGGCAATGAGCAGTTCTTC.

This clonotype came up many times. CDR3 protein: CASSGPTGKAKNIQYF. The DNA of the CDR3 is TGTGCCAGCAGCGGTCCGACAGGGAAAGCCAAAAACATTCAGTACTTC. V gene TRBV11-2 combines with J gene TRBJ2-4; TRBD1 matches 7 bases. CDR3 length: 16 residues. Germline V gene data show CDR1 as SGHAT and CDR2 as FQNNGV. The J segment lost 0 bases and the V segment lost 5 bases, leaving 7 bases of the junction unmatched.

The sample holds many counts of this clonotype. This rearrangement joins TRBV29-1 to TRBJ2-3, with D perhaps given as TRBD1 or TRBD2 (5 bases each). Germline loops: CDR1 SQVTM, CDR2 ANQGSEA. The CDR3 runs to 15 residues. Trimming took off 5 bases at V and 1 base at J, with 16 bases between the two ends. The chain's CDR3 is CSVTPGTRGTDTQYF. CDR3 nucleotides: TGCAGCGTTACCCCAGGGACGAGGGGCACAGATACGCAGTATTTT.

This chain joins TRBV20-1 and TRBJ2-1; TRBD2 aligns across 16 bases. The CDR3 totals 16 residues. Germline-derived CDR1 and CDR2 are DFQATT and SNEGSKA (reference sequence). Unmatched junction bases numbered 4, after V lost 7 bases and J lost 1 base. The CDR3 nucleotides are TGCAGTGAGGGACTAGCGGGAGGGAGGTCCTACAATGAGCAGTTCTTC. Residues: CSEGLAGGRSYNEQFF.

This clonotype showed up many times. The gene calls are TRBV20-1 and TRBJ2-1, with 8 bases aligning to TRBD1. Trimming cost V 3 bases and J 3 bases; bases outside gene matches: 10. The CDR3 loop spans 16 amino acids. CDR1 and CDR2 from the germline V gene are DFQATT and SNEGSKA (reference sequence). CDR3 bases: TGCAGTGCTAGGGGGGGACAGGACACCGTCTACAATGAGCAGTTCTTC. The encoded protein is CSARGGQDTVYNEQFF.

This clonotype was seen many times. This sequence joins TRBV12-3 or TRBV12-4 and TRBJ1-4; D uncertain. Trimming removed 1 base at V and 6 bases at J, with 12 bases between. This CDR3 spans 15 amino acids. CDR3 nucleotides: TGTGCCAGCAGTTTAGGGGAGGGAAGGGATGAAAAACTGTTTTTT. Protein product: CASSLGEGRDEKLFF.

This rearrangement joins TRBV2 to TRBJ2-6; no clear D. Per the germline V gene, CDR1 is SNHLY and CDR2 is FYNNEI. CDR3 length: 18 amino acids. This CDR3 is CTRSHTSIWDSGANVLTF. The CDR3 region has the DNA TGTACCCGCAGTCATACAAGTATATGGGACTCTGGGGCCAACGTCCTGACTTTC.

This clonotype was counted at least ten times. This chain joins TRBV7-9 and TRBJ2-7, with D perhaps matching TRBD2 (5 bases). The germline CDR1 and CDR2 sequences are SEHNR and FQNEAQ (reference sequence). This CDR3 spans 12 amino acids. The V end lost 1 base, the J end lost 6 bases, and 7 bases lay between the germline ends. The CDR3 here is CASSLGGLEQYF. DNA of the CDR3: TGTGCCAGCAGCTTAGGCGGGCTCGAGCAGTACTTC.

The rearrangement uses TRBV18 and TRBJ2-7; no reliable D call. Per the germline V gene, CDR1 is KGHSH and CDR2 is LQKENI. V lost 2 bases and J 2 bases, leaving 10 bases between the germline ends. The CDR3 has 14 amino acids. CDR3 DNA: TGTGCCAGCTCACCAGGAAGATCTGCCTACGAGCAGTACTTC. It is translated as CASSPGRSAYEQYF.

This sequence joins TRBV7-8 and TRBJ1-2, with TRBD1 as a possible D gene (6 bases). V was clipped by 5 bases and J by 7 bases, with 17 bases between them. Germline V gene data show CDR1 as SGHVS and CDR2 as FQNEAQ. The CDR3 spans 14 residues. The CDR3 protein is CASSPRRTVSGYTF. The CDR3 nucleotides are TGTGCCAGCAGCCCTAGGAGGACAGTGAGTGGCTACACCTTC.

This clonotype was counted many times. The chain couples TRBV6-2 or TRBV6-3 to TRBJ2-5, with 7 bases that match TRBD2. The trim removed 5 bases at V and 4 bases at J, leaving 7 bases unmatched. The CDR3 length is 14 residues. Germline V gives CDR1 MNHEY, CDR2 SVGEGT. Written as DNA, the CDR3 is TGTGCCAGCAGTACGCGGCGGGGGTCAGAGACCCAGTACTTC. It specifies CASSTRRGSETQYF.

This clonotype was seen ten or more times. The CDR3 loop reads CASSFGGGAGGQPQHF. The CDR3 DNA follows: TGTGCCAGCAGTTTCGGTGGGGGAGCGGGGGGTCAGCCCCAGCATTTT. The V call is TRBV28, the J call TRBJ1-5; D perhaps matches TRBD1 (5 bases). Trimming took off 3 bases at V and 6 bases at J, with 18 bases between the two ends. The germline gives CDR1 MDHEN, CDR2 SYDVKM. The CDR3 consists of 16 residues.

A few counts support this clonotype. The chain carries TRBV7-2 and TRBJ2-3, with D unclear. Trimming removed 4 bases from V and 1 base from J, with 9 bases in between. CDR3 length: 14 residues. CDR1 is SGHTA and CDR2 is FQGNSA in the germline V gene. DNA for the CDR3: TGTGCCAGCAGCTCCAATAGGGGCACAGATACGCAGTATTTT. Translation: CASSSNRGTDTQYF.

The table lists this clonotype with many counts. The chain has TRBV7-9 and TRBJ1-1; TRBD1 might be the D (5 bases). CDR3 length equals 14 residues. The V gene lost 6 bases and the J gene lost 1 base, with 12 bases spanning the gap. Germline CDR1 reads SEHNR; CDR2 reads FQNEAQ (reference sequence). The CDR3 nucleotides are TGTGCCAGCAGGGGCTCGGGGGAGAACACTGAAGCTTTCTTT. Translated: CASRGSGENTEAFF.

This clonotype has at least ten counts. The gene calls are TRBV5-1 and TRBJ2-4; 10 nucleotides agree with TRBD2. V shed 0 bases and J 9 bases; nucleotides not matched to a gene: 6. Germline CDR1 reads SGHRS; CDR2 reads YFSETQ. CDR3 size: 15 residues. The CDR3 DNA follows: TGCGCCAGCAGCTTGGTGCTAGCGGGAGAGGTCATTCAGTACTTC. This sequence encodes CASSLVLAGEVIQYF.

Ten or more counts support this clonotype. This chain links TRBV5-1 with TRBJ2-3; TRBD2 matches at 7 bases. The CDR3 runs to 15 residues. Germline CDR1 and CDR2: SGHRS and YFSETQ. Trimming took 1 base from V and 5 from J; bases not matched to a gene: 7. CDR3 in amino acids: CASSLNRGSGDTQYF. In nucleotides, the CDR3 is TGCGCCAGCAGCTTGAATCGCGGGAGTGGAGATACGCAGTATTTT.